This T cell receptor beta chain was obtained from a study of shared clonotypes between healthy human individuals. For the study at large: In total, the donors were a couple of women and a few men aged 18 to 49.

Healthy adults negative for HIV, lacking recent acute infections or vaccinations, served as donors. The study, taken as a whole, reports: An expected dependence of interdonor clonotype sharing on sequencing depth was noted.

About this clone: What it binds is not known.

Spread over ten immunoSEQ deep assay plates, unsorted PBMC DNA underwent sequencing. Clones were read by immunoSEQ multiplex PCR, and TCRdb kept only the in-frame ones, dropping some. Among 400,000 to 500,000 clones listed, around 80% were seen once. Sequencing was done on a sample of PBMCs. This clonotype was sampled from a woman aged 40-49 years in good health. Some clones in this sample may be carry-over from other donors' samples.

The CDR3 coding sequence is TGCGCCAGCAGCTCGCATAATGGGGCTGGGGCCAACGTCCTGACTTTC. Its translation is CASSSHNGAGANVLTF. V usage is TRBV5-1 and J usage is TRBJ2-6, with D unresolved. The V gene's germline CDR1 is SGHRS and CDR2 YFSETQ. There are 16 residues in the CDR3. V dropped 3 bases and J dropped 2 bases, with 12 bases sitting between them.